These 6 T cell receptor beta chains were sequenced from one sample in a study of cytomegalovirus exposure and HLA in healthy donors. Both 60 Vbeta primers and 13 Jbeta primers went into the PCR. Sequencing was performed with immunoSEQ multiplex PCR; in TCRdb, only in-frame clones are kept and a portion is missing. The table has approximately 110,000 clones, approximately 80% seen once. The sequenced material came from PBMCs. These receptors were obtained from a man aged 35-49 years in good health and CMV-seronegative.

V and J are TRBV5-1 and TRBJ2-1; TRBD1 might be the D (5 bases). Trimming removed 3 bases from V and 0 bases from J, with 7 bases in between. CDR1 and CDR2 (germline): SGHRS, YFSETQ. The CDR3 runs 14 residues. CDR3 DNA: TGCGCCAGCAGCTCGGACAACTCCTACAATGAGCAGTTCTTC. Residues: CASSSDNSYNEQFF.

The chain combines TRBV7-2 with TRBJ2-7; TRBD1 matches at 7 bases. Trimming removed 5 bases from V and 3 bases from J; junction bases left unmatched: 7. Germline V lookup: CDR1 SGHTA, CDR2 FQGNSA. This CDR3 region has 14 residues. The DNA for the CDR3 is TGTGCCAGCAGCCAGTTCCAGGGGGTCTACGAGCAGTACTTC. Translating it yields CASSQFQGVYEQYF.

This clone occurred once. CDR3 loop: CASSSGQGARETQYF. The CDR3 DNA reads as TGTGCCAGCAGTTCGGGACAGGGAGCCCGGGAGACCCAGTACTTC. The genes are TRBV7-2 and TRBJ2-5, with 9 bases matching TRBD1. The ends lost 6 bases at V and 5 bases at J; junction bases unmatched: 10. This CDR3 is 15 amino acids long. CDR1 is SGHTA and CDR2 is FQGNSA in the germline V gene.

The rearrangement uses TRBV4-2 and TRBJ2-5, with TRBD2 matching 11 bases. J gave up 8 bases and V 1 base, and 9 bases lay outside the gene matches. The germline V gene has CDR1 LGHNA and CDR2 YNFKEQ. The CDR3 contains 16 residues. The CDR3 coding sequence is TGTGCCAGCAGCCAAGCTAGCGGGGGGTCAAAGATTACCCAGTACTTC. Its protein is CASSQASGGSKITQYF.

The chain has TRBV4-1 and TRBJ2-3; tentatively, D is TRBD2 (5 bases). This CDR3 spans 13 amino acids. The germline V gene has CDR1 MGHRA and CDR2 YSYEKL. V was trimmed by 4 bases and J by 6 bases, leaving 11 bases between them. The CDR3 DNA sequence: TGCGCCAGCAGCCTCCCCGGGATTGATACGCAGTATTTT. This encodes CASSLPGIDTQYF.

The chain combines TRBV10-3 with TRBJ1-2, with D maybe TRBD1 (6 bases). The CDR3 is made up of 13 amino acids. Deletions cut 7 bases from V and 6 bases from J, with 15 bases between. Germline loops: CDR1 ENHRY, CDR2 SYGVKD. The CDR3: CAITSRGQDGYTF. The CDR3 region has the DNA TGTGCCATCACTTCCAGGGGCCAGGATGGCTACACCTTC.